This T cell receptor (beta chain) was identified in a study of blood T cell repertoires in COVID-19. Study in general: COVID-19 samples from acute and convalescent phases originated in the United States, Italy and Spain. In each case, the material was cDNA or gDNA derived from T cells, B-cell-depleted T cells, or PBMCs.

The CDR3 has 15 amino acids. Germline V gene data show CDR1 as MNHNS and CDR2 as SASEGT. V lost 2 bases to trimming and J lost 0 bases, with 10 bases between them. Source study methods: Estimation of nucleated cell counts relied on the amplification of reference gene primers. Libraries were prepared by immunoSEQ multiplex PCR; TCRdb keeps only in-frame clonotypes and omits some of them. V and J calls and clone size follow that table, whereas D and trimming were derived from the DNA. The sample lists 170,000 or so clones; 65% to 90% were seen once. The receptor was isolated from a man between 50 and 59 years old with active or convalescent COVID-19. Material: peripheral blood. The V gene is TRBV6-1, the J gene TRBJ1-1; D gene ambiguous. The CDR3 region has the DNA TGTGCCAGCAGTGAAAAATTCCTTTTGAACACTGAAGCTTTCTTT. Translating it yields CASSEKFLLNTEAFF.